Included here is one T cell receptor beta chain sequence, with context. No antigen is known for it. The data derive from a study of PD-1 blockade in classical Hodgkin lymphoma. Findings and caveats of the study: Complete responders possessed baseline diversity comparable to newly diagnosed patients. Significant TCR diversity gains by C4D1 occurred in CD4+ but not CD8+ cells.

The data were produced by immunoSEQ multiplex PCR, yet TCRdb's version contains in-frame clones alone and is incomplete. The repertoire holds 100,000 or so clones, with approximately 89% as singletons. The time point was: cycle 4 day 1 (C4D1), after more than five weeks of nivolumab. Every patient experienced relapse after autologous stem cell transplantation, and brentuximab vedotin exposure varied. This specimen consisted of peripheral blood mononuclear cells (PBMCs), obtained before the fourth cycle of nivolumab. The origin of this receptor is a human donor with classical Hodgkin lymphoma.

The CDR3 loop is CASTQYEQYF. CDR3 coding DNA: TGCGCCAGCACACAGTACGAGCAGTACTTC. The chain combines TRBV10-1 with TRBJ2-7; no clear D gene. Between the trimmed V and J ends, which lost 7 bases and 4 bases, there was a span of 5 bases. Germline V lookup: CDR1 WNHNN, CDR2 SYGVQD (reference sequence). The CDR3 totals 10 residues.